This T cell receptor (beta chain) was obtained from a study of T cell repertoires in cytomegalovirus infection. Study-level background: Matching HLA type and CMV infection were both indicated by public TCR beta signatures. Study outcomes and limitations: HLA-C-restricted CMV clonotypes gave the most frequent clonotype in two of eight donors.

This clonotype was detected only once. The target antigen is unknown. Germline V lookup: CDR1 SGHNT, CDR2 YENEEA. This CDR3 has 14 amino acids. Trimming cost V 5 bases and J 4 bases, with 13 bases left between them. TCRdb re-called the reads with MiXCR, one entry per CDR3 protein. This table has 80,000 to 130,000 distinct CDR3 sequences, around a quarter appearing once. The specimen sequenced was CD8+ T cells from PBMCs. This sequence originates from a human donor in good health (CMV status not recorded). Some clones in this sample may be carry-over from other donors' samples. The J gene is TRBJ2-3, the V gene TRBV11-3, with D possibly being TRBD2 (5 bases). In nucleotides, the CDR3 is TGTGCCAGCAGCCCGCGGACTTCTGCAGATACGCAGTATTTT. Protein product: CASSPRTSADTQYF.